The 30 T cell receptor beta chains given below trace back to one sample, sequenced in a study of T cells in Graves' hyperthyroidism and ophthalmopathy. The source material, RNA transcripts, was used to amplify TCR beta CDR3 regions. The study used the HTBI primer set for a first-round RT-PCR of the TCR CDR3. TCRdb processed the multiplex PCR reads anew with MiXCR; each CDR3 protein has one entry. The data contain almost 250,000 distinct CDR3 sequences, around 24% of them seen just once; the ten biggest clones take up under 40%. The sequencing sample was made of blood. These receptors came from a woman in her thirties or forties with Graves' ophthalmopathy.

In its sample, this clonotype was seen many times. The V gene is TRBV11-3, the J gene TRBJ1-3, with 7 nucleotides matching TRBD1. Looked up from germline, CDR1 is SGHNT and CDR2 is YENEEA. The ends lost 5 bases at V and 3 bases at J; junction bases unmatched: 4. The CDR3 covers 14 residues. CDR3 amino acids: CASSPGDSGNTIYF. CDR3 nucleotide sequence: TGTGCCAGCAGCCCGGGGGACAGTGGAAACACCATATATTTT.

This clonotype was seen ten or more times. One end of the junction is discordant with germline, which a read error may explain. The chain employs TRBV7-3 and TRBJ1-3; TRBD1 might be the D (6 bases). The germline V gene has CDR1 SGHTA and CDR2 FQGTGA. The CDR3 is 16 residues long. CDR3 protein: CGSSSIGQSSGNTIYF. As DNA, the CDR3 is TGTGGCAGCAGCTCGATCGGACAGTCCTCTGGAAACACCATATATTTT.

This clonotype was picked up many times. This chain connects TRBV14 to TRBJ1-6, with TRBD1 identical over 8 bases. After removal of 1 base from V and 6 bases from J, the junction contained 8 bases not matched to a gene. The V gene's germline CDR1 is SGHDN and CDR2 FVKESK. CDR3 length: 17 amino acids. CDR3 in amino acids: CASSQGGQAFFNSPLHF. The CDR3 DNA is TGTGCCAGCAGCCAAGGGGGACAGGCCTTCTTTAATTCACCCCTCCACTTT.

The rearrangement joins TRBV10-3 to TRBJ1-5; no firm D call. The CDR3 runs 13 residues. Germline V gives CDR1 ENHRY, CDR2 SYGVKD. V gave up 5 bases and J gave up 7 bases, with 12 bases separating them. For the CDR3, the DNA is TGTGCCATCAGTTCCCTAGCCGGCCAGCCCCAGCATTTT. Translation gives CAISSLAGQPQHF.

A word on this clonotype: Given a much more abundant clone one base away, this may be a read error. The CDR3, as DNA: TGCAGTGCTACCCGACCCGGACTAGCGGTCCAAGGGACCCAGTACTTC. Amino acid sequence: CSATRPGLAVQGTQYF. This chain links TRBV20-1 with TRBJ2-5, with 10 bases matching TRBD2. CDR3 length: 16 amino acids. CDR1 DFQATT and CDR2 SNEGSKA come from the germline V gene (reference sequence).

This clonotype was observed many times. The chain has TRBV20-1 and TRBJ2-5; tentatively, D is TRBD1 (6 bases). Trimming took off 3 bases at V and 1 base at J, with 9 bases between the two ends. In germline, CDR1 is DFQATT, CDR2 SNEGSKA (reference sequence). This CDR3 is 13 amino acids long. CDR3 residues: CSASRGSQETQYF. CDR3 nucleotide sequence: TGCAGTGCTAGTAGGGGGTCCCAAGAGACCCAGTACTTC.

This clonotype was seen at least ten times. The V call is TRBV28, the J call TRBJ2-2; 8 nucleotides agree with TRBD1. Germline values: CDR1 MDHEN, CDR2 SYDVKM. Trimming took 5 bases from V and 7 from J; bases not matched to a gene: 9. The CDR3 has 15 residues. As DNA, the CDR3 is TGTGCCAGCAGTCCCAGGACAGGGAGCGGCGGGGAGCTGTTTTTT. It encodes CASSPRTGSGGELFF.

Many counts were recorded for this clonotype. The rearrangement uses TRBV19 and TRBJ1-2, with D maybe TRBD1 (6 bases). The CDR3 contains 12 residues. Germline V lookup: CDR1 LNHDA, CDR2 SQIVND (reference sequence). Trimming removed 3 bases at V and 8 bases at J, with 10 bases between. CDR3 DNA sequence: TGTGCCAGTAGTATTAGGGGGGCAGGCTACACCTTC. Translated, it gives CASSIRGAGYTF.

The chain links TRBV6-5 to TRBJ1-1; D unresolved. Trimming pared 2 bases from V and 3 bases from J, leaving 10 bases between. The CDR3 extends over 14 amino acids. The V gene's germline CDR1 is MNHEY and CDR2 SVGAGI. The CDR3 DNA reads as TGTGCCAGCAGTTACCGGGGAAGAGACACTGAAGCTTTCTTT. Translated, it gives CASSYRGRDTEAFF.

The J gene is TRBJ1-1, the V gene TRBV12-3 or TRBV12-4; 8 bases align to TRBD1. Trimming cost V 6 bases and J 1 base; bases outside gene matches: 7. The CDR3 is made up of 15 amino acids. Here the CDR3 reads CASSRTTGANTEAFF. The CDR3 nucleotides are TGTGCCAGCAGCCGTACGACAGGGGCGAACACTGAAGCTTTCTTT.

This clonotype was recorded a few times. The J gene is TRBJ2-5, the V gene TRBV15; 7 bases line up with TRBD2. The junction had 14 bases not matched to a gene; V was cut back by 2 bases and J by 11 bases. The CDR3 is 15 residues long. Germline loops: CDR1 LNHNV, CDR2 YYDKDF (reference sequence). The CDR3 spells CATSRSRTGKAGQYF. The CDR3 DNA is TGTGCCACCAGCAGATCTAGGACGGGGAAAGCGGGACAGTACTTC.

This clonotype occurred many times. The V gene is TRBV27, the J gene TRBJ2-7, with D possibly being TRBD2 (6 bases). Trimming removed 3 bases at V and 5 bases at J, with 11 bases between. Germline CDR1 MNHEY, CDR2 SMNVEV (reference sequence). CDR3 length: 13 residues. CDR3 in DNA: TGTGCCAGCAGTTTTGCGGGAATCAACGAGCAGTACTTC. Amino acid sequence: CASSFAGINEQYF.

The sample holds many counts of this clonotype. The CDR3 DNA sequence: TGTGCCAGCAGCCCTCTGACAGGGGCCAACGTCCTGACTTTC. It yields the protein CASSPLTGANVLTF. V is TRBV6-1 and J is TRBJ2-6, with unresolved D. The CDR3 runs to 14 residues. V was shortened by 6 bases and J by 4 bases, with 10 bases between the two germline ends. Germline CDR1 and CDR2: MNHNS and SASEGT.

Here the CDR3 DNA reads TGCAGTGCTAGGACGGGAACTGAAGCTTTCTTT. Its protein is CSARTGTEAFF. The chain carries TRBV20-1 and TRBJ1-1; D not resolved. V lost 3 bases and J 5 bases, leaving 7 bases between the germline ends. This CDR3 has 11 amino acids. Germline CDR1 and CDR2: DFQATT and SNEGSKA (reference sequence).

This clonotype was seen many times. This sequence joins TRBV5-1 and TRBJ2-4, with 13 nucleotides matching TRBD2. This CDR3 is 17 amino acids long. Germline V gives CDR1 SGHRS, CDR2 YFSETQ. Trimming at V came to 4 bases and at J to 2 bases, leaving 6 bases not matched to a gene. CDR3 residues: CASSGGGTSGTKNIQYF. The CDR3 region has the DNA TGCGCCAGCAGCGGAGGCGGGACTAGCGGGACCAAAAACATTCAGTACTTC. The variable domain in full, completed from reference TRBV5-1 and TRBJ2-4, reads KAGVTQTPRYLIKTRGQQVTLSCSPISGHRSVSWYQQTPGQGLQFLFEYFSETQRNKGNFPGRFSGRQFSNSRSEMNVSTLELGDSALYLCASSGGGTSGTKNIQYFGAGTRLSVL.

This clonotype was picked up many times. V and J are TRBV7-2 and TRBJ1-1; possibly TRBD1 for D (5 bases). The germline V and J ends were trimmed by 4 bases and 1 base, with 10 bases remaining between them. The CDR3 length is 14 residues. Germline CDR1 and CDR2: SGHTA and FQGNSA. This chain's CDR3 is CASSSGLQNTEAFF. The CDR3 coding sequence is TGTGCCAGCAGCTCGGGACTGCAGAACACTGAAGCTTTCTTT.

This clonotype has a count of ten or more. The J gene is TRBJ2-7, the V gene TRBV5-1; no reliable D call. Germline CDR1 SGHRS, CDR2 YFSETQ. Trimming took off 4 bases at V and 4 bases at J, with 15 bases between the two ends. This CDR3 is built from 14 residues. The chain's CDR3 is CASSPGGSFYEQYF. CDR3 DNA: TGCGCCAGCAGCCCCGGCGGCAGCTTTTACGAGCAGTACTTC.

This clonotype occurred many times. This chain links TRBV12-3 or TRBV12-4 with TRBJ1-6; no clear D. This CDR3 region has 16 residues. V was pared by 3 bases and J by 0 bases, with 9 bases between. Here the CDR3 DNA reads TGTGCCAGCAGTTTGTGGGCCCGCTCCTATAATTCACCCCTCCACTTT. Amino acid sequence: CASSLWARSYNSPLHF.

The CDR3 here is CASRSTGGPNQPQHF. In DNA form, the CDR3 reads TGTGCCAGCAGAAGCACAGGGGGCCCCAATCAGCCCCAGCATTTT. The chain couples TRBV6-1 to TRBJ1-5; 9 nucleotides match TRBD1. The CDR3 covers 15 residues. Germline V gene lookup returns CDR1 MNHNS and CDR2 SASEGT. V was pared by 6 bases and J by 3 bases, with 6 bases of the junction left unmatched.

This clonotype was seen a handful of times. The chain employs TRBV27 and TRBJ2-5; 7 nucleotides match TRBD1. The CDR3 sequence is 14 residues long. Trimming took 6 bases from V and 4 from J; bases not matched to a gene: 8. Germline assignment: CDR1 MNHEY and CDR2 SMNVEV (reference sequence). The CDR3 reads CASSPTGYGETQYF. CDR3 nucleotide sequence: TGTGCCAGCAGCCCGACAGGGTACGGAGAGACCCAGTACTTC.

This clonotype was counted many times. The chain combines TRBV20-1 with TRBJ1-2; D gene unclear. V was shortened by 2 bases and J by 2 bases, with 12 bases between the two germline ends. The CDR3 has 14 residues. Germline CDR1 and CDR2: DFQATT and SNEGSKA (reference sequence). CDR3 sequence: CSARIIGGNYGYTF. In DNA form, the CDR3 reads TGCAGTGCTAGAATCATAGGCGGAAACTATGGCTACACCTTC.

There are many counts of this clonotype. The V call is TRBV24-1, the J call TRBJ2-5; TRBD1 is a possible D gene (6 bases). The germline CDR1 and CDR2 sequences are KGHDR and SFDVKD. The CDR3 has 16 amino acids. V lost 2 bases, J lost 0 bases, and 12 bases lay in between. CDR3 DNA: TGTGCCACCAGTGATTCTGGACAGATGTACCAAGAGACCCAGTACTTC. It encodes CATSDSGQMYQETQYF.

Ten or more counts support this clonotype. The chain uses TRBV20-1 and TRBJ2-7; TRBD2 is a possible D gene (6 bases). CDR3 length: 13 amino acids. Between the trimmed V and J ends, which lost 5 bases and 2 bases, there was a span of 13 bases. Germline V lookup: CDR1 DFQATT, CDR2 SNEGSKA (reference sequence). Here the CDR3 DNA reads TGCAGTGCTCGTTGGGACTCCACCTACGAGCAGTACTTC. Translation gives CSARWDSTYEQYF.

This clonotype showed up many times. V and J are TRBV2 and TRBJ2-2; no clear D. Germline lookup yields CDR1 SNHLY and CDR2 FYNNEI. Trimming removed 6 bases from V and 0 bases from J, with 8 bases in between. The CDR3 runs 14 residues. CDR3 sequence (DNA): TGTGCCAGCAGCCCCGGATCGAACACCGGGGAGCTGTTTTTT. Protein sequence: CASSPGSNTGELFF.

This clonotype was observed many times. The V call is TRBV12-3 or TRBV12-4, the J call TRBJ1-5, with D maybe TRBD1 (5 bases). The CDR3 runs to 13 residues. V lost 7 bases to trimming and J lost 9 bases, with 16 bases between them. This CDR3 reads CASTFGGGGPQHF. As DNA, the CDR3 is TGTGCCAGCACCTTCGGGGGGGGTGGGCCCCAGCATTTT.

This clonotype has at least ten counts. The gene calls are TRBV28 and TRBJ2-3; TRBD1 aligns across 9 bases. Looked up from germline, CDR1 is MDHEN and CDR2 is SYDVKM. The CDR3 covers 15 residues. V trimming: 6 bases; J trimming: 6 bases; junction bases outside the gene matches: 10. In DNA form, the CDR3 reads TGTGCCAGCAGCGTAATGGACAGGGGAGTGGATACGCAGTATTTT. This translates into CASSVMDRGVDTQYF.

This clonotype was observed many times. The gene calls are TRBV20-1 and TRBJ1-2, with 7 bases lining up with TRBD1. V lost 3 bases to trimming and J lost 6 bases; unmatched junction nucleotides: 10. Per germline, CDR1 DFQATT and CDR2 SNEGSKA (reference sequence). The length of the CDR3 is 14 residues. The CDR3 DNA is TGCAGTGCTAGCCCGCGACAGGGCTTCGATGGCTACACCTTC. This translates into CSASPRQGFDGYTF.

In its sample, this clonotype was seen many times. V gene TRBV6-5 combines with J gene TRBJ1-2, with TRBD1 matching 7 bases. Germline CDR1 and CDR2: MNHEY and SVGAGI. The CDR3 runs to 14 residues. Losses at the gene ends were 5 bases for V and 7 bases for J; bases not matched to a gene: 10. CDR3 region: CASSVLDRASGYTF. The CDR3 DNA follows: TGTGCCAGCAGTGTACTTGACAGGGCCAGTGGCTACACCTTC.

This clonotype was seen many times. The CDR3 region has the DNA TGTGCCGTCAGAGACTCTGGGGCCAACGTCCTGACTTTC. It yields the protein CAVRDSGANVLTF. The chain is built from TRBV24-1 and TRBJ2-6; D not resolved. V lost 12 bases to trimming and J lost 0 bases, with 8 bases between them. The CDR3 has 13 residues. Germline CDR1 reads KGHDR; CDR2 reads SFDVKD.

This clonotype was seen a handful of times. CDR3 amino acids: CASSPRKGSGTGYEQYF. CDR3 in DNA: TGTGCCAGCTCACCACGAAAGGGTTCGGGAACGGGTTACGAGCAGTACTTC. V usage is TRBV18 and J usage is TRBJ2-7; weak D call: TRBD2 (5 bases). The germline gives CDR1 KGHSH, CDR2 LQKENI. This CDR3 has 17 amino acids. V lost 1 base and J 4 bases, leaving 20 bases between the germline ends.